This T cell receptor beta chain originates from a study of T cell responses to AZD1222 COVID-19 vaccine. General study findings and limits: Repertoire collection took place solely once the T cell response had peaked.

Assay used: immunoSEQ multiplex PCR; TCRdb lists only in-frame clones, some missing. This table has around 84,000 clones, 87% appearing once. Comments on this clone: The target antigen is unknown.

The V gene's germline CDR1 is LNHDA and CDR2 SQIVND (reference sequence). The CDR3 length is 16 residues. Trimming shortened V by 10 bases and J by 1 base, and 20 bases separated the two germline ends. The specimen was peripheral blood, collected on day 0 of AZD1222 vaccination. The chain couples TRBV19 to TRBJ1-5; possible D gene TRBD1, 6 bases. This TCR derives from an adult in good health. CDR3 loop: CATRGGRLGSNQPQHF. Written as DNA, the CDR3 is TGTGCCACCCGAGGGGGGCGGCTAGGGAGCAATCAGCCCCAGCATTTT.